This is a list of T cell receptor beta chains from one sample in a study of immune evolution from preneoplasia to lung adenocarcinoma. The data were produced by immunoSEQ multiplex PCR, yet TCRdb's version contains in-frame clones alone and is incomplete. The sample lists roughly 11,000 clones, 82% occurring once. Sequenced input: FFPE minimally invasive lung adenocarcinoma tissue. These TCRs come from a person aged 70 to 80 with lung adenocarcinoma. Both conserved end residues are part of each CDR3. Fields, in order: D gene, clone size, V gene, J gene, CDR3 DNA, CDR3 protein. D genes are given only for firm matches. For some rows the clone size is stated as once, few or many, or as a class when expanded; others skip it.

D: .
size: once
V: TRBV7-8
J: TRBJ1-2
DNA: TGTGCCAGCAGTTTTAGGGGTCCGGGGCGGGACGGCTACACCTTC
CDR3: CASSFRGPGRDGYTF

D: TRBD1
size: few
V: TRBV5-4
J: TRBJ1-3
DNA: TGTGCCAGCAGCGCCGGGACAGGGGGCTCTGGAAACACCATATATTTT
CDR3: CASSAGTGGSGNTIYF

D: TRBD1
size: .
V: TRBV9
J: TRBJ2-1
DNA: TGTGCCAGCAGCCCCGGATGGGGACAGGGGAACTACAATGAGCAGTTCTTC
CDR3: CASSPGWGQGNYNEQFF

D: .
size: .
V: TRBV5-1
J: TRBJ2-6
DNA: TGCGCCAGCAGCTGGAGGGCGGACGGGGCCAACGTCCTGACTTTC
CDR3: CASSWRADGANVLTF

D: .
size: .
V: TRBV7-9
J: TRBJ2-6
DNA: TGTGCCAGCCAGCAGGGGATATGGGGGGCCAACGTCCTGACTTTC
CDR3: CASQQGIWGANVLTF

D: .
size: .
V: TRBV30
J: TRBJ1-1
DNA: TGTGCCTGGAGTGTACAAGGATACACTGAAGCTTTCTTT
CDR3: CAWSVQGYTEAFF

D: .
size: .
V: TRBV19
J: TRBJ1-5
DNA: TGTGCCAGTAGTACTCAGGGGTCGGGGCAGCCCCAGCATTTT
CDR3: CASSTQGSGQPQHF

D: .
size: .
V: TRBV9
J: TRBJ1-2
DNA: TGTGCCAGCAGCGTAGGAAGGGGTGAAGGAGGCGGCTACACCTTC
CDR3: CASSVGRGEGGGYTF

D: .
size: .
V: TRBV14
J: TRBJ2-2
DNA: TGTGCCAGCAGCCCCCAAAACACCGGGGAGCTGTTTTTT
CDR3: CASSPQNTGELFF

D: .
size: .
V: TRBV7-2
J: TRBJ2-2
DNA: TGTGCCAGCAGCCCGGCCGGGCTAGCGATACGCACCGGGGAGCTGTTTTTT
CDR3: CASSPAGLAIRTGELFF

D: .
size: .
V: TRBV5-1
J: TRBJ1-1
DNA: TGCGCCAGCAGCTCGAAGTTTGGGGGCTCGTACACTGAAGCTTTCTTT
CDR3: CASSSKFGGSYTEAFF

D: .
size: once
V: TRBV6-5
J: TRBJ2-3
DNA: TGTGCCAGCAGTTATCCCCCCCAGGGTACGCAGTATTTT
CDR3: CASSYPPQGTQYF

D: .
size: .
V: TRBV10-3
J: TRBJ1-5
DNA: TGTGCCATCAGTGAGTCGAACGATCAGCCCCAGCATTTT
CDR3: CAISESNDQPQHF

D: TRBD1
size: .
V: TRBV6-5
J: TRBJ1-2
DNA: TGTGCCGCCCGGACAGGCTCTAACTATGGCTACACCTTC
CDR3: CAARTGSNYGYTF

D: .
size: .
V: TRBV7-2
J: TRBJ2-1
DNA: TGTGCCAGCAGCTTATTTGGGGGTAGCGGAGCCTTATACAATGAGCAGTTCTTC
CDR3: CASSLFGGSGALYNEQFF

D: TRBD1
size: .
V: TRBV6-6
J: TRBJ1-5
DNA: TGTGCCAGCAGATTGACAGGGGACGGCAATCAGCCCCAGCATTTT
CDR3: CASRLTGDGNQPQHF

D: TRBD1
size: once
V: TRBV5-1
J: TRBJ1-2
DNA: TGCGCCAGCAGCTGGACAGGGGAAAACTATGGCTACACCTTC
CDR3: CASSWTGENYGYTF

D: TRBD1
size: .
V: TRBV6-5
J: TRBJ2-7
DNA: TGTGCCAGCAGGCCGGGACAGGGGGTAACCGAGCAGTACTTC
CDR3: CASRPGQGVTEQYF

D: .
size: .
V: TRBV7-2
J: TRBJ2-1
DNA: TGTGCCAGCAGCCCGTGGGGGGCGGGCGCCTACAATGAGCAGTTCTTC
CDR3: CASSPWGAGAYNEQFF

D: TRBD2
size: .
V: TRBV7-9
J: TRBJ2-5
DNA: TGTGCCAGCTTTCTCCGGACTAGCGGGGGGATAGAGACCCAGTACTTC
CDR3: CASFLRTSGGIETQYF

D: .
size: .
V: TRBV11-2
J: TRBJ2-2
DNA: TGTGCCAGCAGCTGGGGAGTTAGAGCCGGGGAGCTGTTTTTT
CDR3: CASSWGVRAGELFF

D: .
size: .
V: TRBV30
J: TRBJ1-1
DNA: TGTGCCTGGAGTAACGGACAGCTCATCCCTGAAGCTTTCTTT
CDR3: CAWSNGQLIPEAFF

D: .
size: .
V: TRBV30
J: TRBJ1-3
DNA: TGTGCCTGGAGTGTAGTGGGAAACACCATATATTTT
CDR3: CAWSVVGNTIYF

D: .
size: few
V: TRBV7-2
J: TRBJ1-4
DNA: TGTGCCAGCAGCTTAGTGGCAGCAGTAAATGAAAAACTGTTTTTT
CDR3: CASSLVAAVNEKLFF

D: TRBD2
size: .
V: TRBV7-2
J: TRBJ2-1
DNA: TGTGCCAGCAGCCCCGGGACTAGCGGGGCCAATGAGCAGTTCTTC
CDR3: CASSPGTSGANEQFF

D: TRBD2
size: .
V: TRBV15
J: TRBJ2-3
DNA: TGTGCCACCAGCAGAGGGGTTCCAGGGCTAGCGGGAGCAGATACGCAGTATTTT
CDR3: CATSRGVPGLAGADTQYF

D: .
size: .
V: TRBV5-1
J: TRBJ2-7
DNA: TGCGCCAGCAGCTGGGGGACAACAACTTTGCGAGCAGACTCCAGAAGCGAGCAGTACTTC
CDR3: CASSWGTTTLRADSRSEQYF

D: .
size: .
V: TRBV30
J: TRBJ2-7
DNA: TGTGCCTGGAGTGTCGGGGGCTACGAGCAGTACTTC
CDR3: CAWSVGGYEQYF

D: .
size: .
V: TRBV6-5
J: TRBJ1-1
DNA: TGTGCCAGCAGTTACCGGTGGGATGCTGAAGCTTTCTTT
CDR3: CASSYRWDAEAFF

D: TRBD2
size: .
V: TRBV30
J: TRBJ2-7
DNA: TGTGCCTGGAGTGGGGGGACGGGAGGCACAACCTACGAGCAGTACTTC
CDR3: CAWSGGTGGTTYEQYF

D: TRBD2
size: .
V: TRBV4-2
J: TRBJ2-7
DNA: TGTGCCAGCAGCCAAGCAAGGGGCGGGGGGGCCTACGAGCAGTATTTC
CDR3: CASSQARGGGAYEQYF

D: TRBD2
size: .
V: TRBV2
J: TRBJ2-2
DNA: TGTGCCAGCAGTGCAGCGGGAAACACCGGGGAGCTGTTTTTT
CDR3: CASSAAGNTGELFF

D: .
size: .
V: TRBV5-1
J: TRBJ2-5
DNA: TGCGCCAGCAGCTTGGTCGGGGGAGAGACCCAGTACTTC
CDR3: CASSLVGGETQYF

D: .
size: .
V: TRBV7-3
J: TRBJ1-2
DNA: TGTGCCAGCAGACGTCAGACGCCAATGGGTGGCTACACCTTC
CDR3: CASRRQTPMGGYTF

D: TRBD2
size: .
V: TRBV4-2
J: TRBJ2-1
DNA: TGTGCCAGCAGCCCGGGGGTAAGCGGGGGATACAATGAGCAGTTCTTC
CDR3: CASSPGVSGGYNEQFF

D: .
size: .
V: TRBV2
J: TRBJ1-6
DNA: TGTGCCAGCAGTGGGGAGGGGCAAGGTAATTCACCCCTCCACTTT
CDR3: CASSGEGQGNSPLHF

D: .
size: .
V: TRBV19
J: TRBJ2-7
DNA: TGTGCCAGTAGCTCTAACTTTGGGGAGCTGTACTTC
CDR3: CASSSNFGELYF

D: .
size: once
V: TRBV5-1
J: TRBJ2-7
DNA: TGCGCCAGCAGTCCCAGCGGGCAGGCAGGAGATCGGAGTCGCTTC
CDR3: CASSPSGQAGDRSRF

D: .
size: .
V: TRBV9
J: TRBJ2-1
DNA: TGTGCCAGCAGCGTCCAGGGATCGTTTGGCTCCTACAATGAGCAGTTCTTC
CDR3: CASSVQGSFGSYNEQFF

D: .
size: .
V: TRBV7-2
J: TRBJ2-3
DNA: TGTGCCAGCAGCTTAGAAGGGGGAGGGGCCACAGATACGCAGTATTTT
CDR3: CASSLEGGGATDTQYF

D: TRBD1
size: .
V: TRBV9
J: TRBJ1-1
DNA: TGTGCCAGCAGCGCCGACAGGGATCTGGGAGAAGCTTTCTTT
CDR3: CASSADRDLGEAFF

D: TRBD1
size: .
V: TRBV11-2
J: TRBJ2-7
DNA: TGTGCCAGCAGCCCAAGGACAGGGGCCTACGAGCAGTACTTC
CDR3: CASSPRTGAYEQYF

D: .
size: .
V: TRBV9
J: TRBJ2-1
DNA: TGTGCCAGCAGCGGGAGCTCAGGGATCAACAATGAGCAGTTCTTC
CDR3: CASSGSSGINNEQFF

D: TRBD1
size: .
V: TRBV5-1
J: TRBJ1-5
DNA: TGCGCCAGCAGCTTAGGACAGGGAGGAAATCAGCCCCAGCATTTT
CDR3: CASSLGQGGNQPQHF

D: .
size: .
V: TRBV28
J: TRBJ1-2
DNA: TGTGCCAGCAGTTTCTCGGTTGGCTACACCTTC
CDR3: CASSFSVGYTF

D: .
size: .
V: TRBV9
J: TRBJ2-3
DNA: TGTGCCAGTACCCGGACCCAAAGCACAGATACGCAGTATTTT
CDR3: CASTRTQSTDTQYF

D: .
size: .
V: TRBV5-1
J: TRBJ1-2
DNA: TGCGCCAGCAGCTTGGAAATGTCAGCCACTAACTATGGCTACACCTTC
CDR3: CASSLEMSATNYGYTF

D: TRBD2
size: .
V: TRBV29-1
J: TRBJ2-3
DNA: TGCAGCGTTGAAGATACTAGCGGCACAGATACGCAGTATTTT
CDR3: CSVEDTSGTDTQYF

D: .
size: .
V: TRBV6-5
J: TRBJ1-3
DNA: TGTGCCAGCAGCCTGACGAGGGGGTTCGGGAACACCATATATTTT
CDR3: CASSLTRGFGNTIYF

D: .
size: .
V: TRBV18
J: TRBJ2-7
DNA: TGTGCCAGCTCACCCGACAGGTACGAGCAGTACTTC
CDR3: CASSPDRYEQYF

D: .
size: once
V: TRBV5-1
J: TRBJ1-1
DNA: TGCGCCAGCAGCCCGGACAGCCGTACTGAAGCTTTCTTT
CDR3: CASSPDSRTEAFF

D: TRBD1
size: .
V: TRBV2
J: TRBJ1-1
DNA: TGTGCCAGCAGTGGACAGGGGGCGAACACTGAAGCTTTCTTT
CDR3: CASSGQGANTEAFF

D: TRBD1
size: .
V: TRBV30
J: TRBJ1-2
DNA: TGTGCCTGGAGTGAGGACAGGGGTTATGGCTACACCTTC
CDR3: CAWSEDRGYGYTF

D: .
size: .
V: TRBV30
J: TRBJ1-1
DNA: TGTGCCTGGAGTGTTTCCGGGCTTCTACCTGAAGCTTTCTTT
CDR3: CAWSVSGLLPEAFF

D: .
size: .
V: TRBV9
J: TRBJ2-2
DNA: TGTGCCAGCAGCGCCCAGGGGGGCACCGGGGAGCTGTTTTTT
CDR3: CASSAQGGTGELFF

D: .
size: .
V: TRBV6-6
J: TRBJ2-3
DNA: TGTGCCAGCAGTTACTTTGGAGGGGGAGCCGCAGATACGCAGTATTTT
CDR3: CASSYFGGGAADTQYF

D: TRBD2
size: .
V: TRBV7-3
J: TRBJ2-5
DNA: TGTGCCAGCAGCTTCGGGGGGATACAAGAGACCCAGTACTTC
CDR3: CASSFGGIQETQYF

D: TRBD2
size: .
V: TRBV29-1
J: TRBJ2-1
DNA: TGCAGCGTTCGGCGGGAGGCTCTAGTACGGGATGAGCAGTTCTTC
CDR3: CSVRREALVRDEQFF

D: TRBD1
size: .
V: TRBV5-1
J: TRBJ2-7
DNA: TGCGCCAGCAGCCCGGGTCGGACAGGGAACCCGGGACAGTACTTC
CDR3: CASSPGRTGNPGQYF